Reported below is one T cell receptor beta chain. Its antigen is not identified. H&E slides confirmed each diagnosis, reviewed by two pathologists independently. The data were taken from a study of immune evolution from preneoplasia to lung adenocarcinoma. Libraries were prepared by immunoSEQ multiplex PCR; TCRdb keeps only in-frame clonotypes and omits some of them. The sample holds some 6,000 clones, around 79% seen once. Overall study findings and caveats: Later-stage lesions seemingly showed higher T cell density and diversity than normal lung.

CDR3 size: 15 residues. Looked up from germline, CDR1 is ENHRY and CDR2 is SYGVKD. V gave up 6 bases and J gave up 3 bases; unmatched junction bases: 9. The chain uses TRBV10-3 and TRBJ2-3; 7 bases align to TRBD1. The receptor was isolated from a person aged 60 to 80 with lung adenocarcinoma. Specimen: FFPE adjacent normal lung tissue. The CDR3 region has the DNA TGTGCCATCAGGCAACAGGGGCCCCGTACAGATACGCAGTATTTT. Translated, it gives CAIRQQGPRTDTQYF.